Listed here are 19 T cell receptor beta chains from one sample, sequenced in a study of T cell responses to AZD1222 COVID-19 vaccine (dated by TCRdb to the early 2020s). Library generation was performed with the immunoSEQ multiplex PCR assay. The immuneACCESS repertoire file appears here via TCRdb, limited to in-frame rearrangements. These files lack a portion of the clones; in checked studies, under half of the deficit traces to unresolved V genes, and the cause of the others is not known. This sample gives about 77,000 clones in total; 92% of them show up just once. The ten largest clones take up roughly 5% of the sample. The sample's time point label, decoded: about 28 days (+/-7) after the second vaccine dose. The sample here was peripheral blood, taken 28 days after the second AZD1222 dose. Receptor source: an adult who received the AZD1222 COVID-19 vaccine.

The CDR3 DNA is TGTGCCAGCAGCAAGGACCCCAAGGACCACGAGCAGTACTTC. It translates to CASSKDPKDHEQYF. The rearrangement links TRBV21-1 to TRBJ2-7. TRBV21-1 is listed as a pseudogene. The CDR3 runs 14 residues.

The chain is built from TRBV19 and TRBJ2-2, with D possibly matching TRBD2 (6 bases). In germline, CDR1 is LNHDA, CDR2 SQIVND (reference sequence). V was trimmed by 5 bases and J by 3 bases, leaving 16 bases between them. This CDR3 is built from 16 residues. This CDR3 reads CASSAASVGDTGELFF. Here the CDR3 DNA reads TGTGCCAGTAGTGCAGCTAGCGTGGGGGACACCGGGGAGCTGTTTTTT.

The chain employs TRBV5-4 and TRBJ2-2; D is uncertain. V lost 1 base and J lost 1, with 5 bases in between. Germline loops: CDR1 SGHNT, CDR2 YYREEE (reference sequence). The CDR3 runs 14 residues. The CDR3 DNA is TGTGCCAGCAGCTTGATCGGGAACACCGGGGAGCTGTTTTTT. As protein: CASSLIGNTGELFF.

The V and J genes are TRBV18 and TRBJ1-1; D not resolved. Germline CDR1 reads KGHSH; CDR2 reads LQKENI. This CDR3 has 13 residues. Trimming removed 1 base at V and 0 bases at J, with 3 bases between. In DNA, the CDR3 is TGTGCCAGCTCACCACTAATGAACACTGAAGCTTTCTTT. It is translated as CASSPLMNTEAFF.

V usage is TRBV28 and J usage is TRBJ2-1; D might be TRBD1 (5 bases). The CDR3 covers 15 residues. Germline CDR1 reads MDHEN; CDR2 reads SYDVKM. V was trimmed by 5 bases and J by 4 bases, leaving 15 bases between them. CDR3 nucleotides: TGTGCCAGCAGTCCCGGTGGGGCGGTGTACAATGAGCAGTTCTTC. Amino acids: CASSPGGAVYNEQFF.

This clone occurred a few times. The chain joins TRBV30 to TRBJ1-5; D is possibly TRBD1 (6 bases). The V gene's germline CDR1 is GTSNPN and CDR2 SVGIG (reference sequence). The CDR3 spans 13 residues. With 4 bases removed from V and 7 bases from J, the gap between germline ends came to 14 bases. The CDR3 protein is CAWKPGAGQPQHF. Written as DNA, the CDR3 is TGTGCCTGGAAGCCGGGGGCAGGCCAGCCCCAGCATTTT.

The V and J genes are TRBV4-2 and TRBJ2-7; 9 bases align to TRBD2. J gave up 2 bases and V 0 bases, and 8 bases lay outside the gene matches. The CDR3 is 17 residues long. Germline CDR1 reads LGHNA; CDR2 reads YNFKEQ. The CDR3 protein is CASSQDLSSGGPYEQYF. The CDR3, as DNA: TGTGCCAGCAGCCAAGATCTATCCAGCGGGGGGCCCTACGAGCAGTACTTC.

The rearrangement uses TRBV5-6 and TRBJ2-1, with 9 bases matching TRBD2. V was clipped by 3 bases and J by 8 bases; unmatched bases: 0. The CDR3 extends over 12 amino acids. CDR1 is SGHDT, CDR2 YYEEEE, per germline. The CDR3 nucleotides read TGTGCCAGCAGCTGGACTAGCGATGAGCAGTTCTTC. It encodes CASSWTSDEQFF.

This clone has a handful of counts. The V gene is TRBV4-2, the J gene TRBJ2-2; 9 positions agree with TRBD2. V dropped 0 bases and J dropped 5; count of bases not matched to a gene: 16. Germline loops: CDR1 LGHNA, CDR2 YNFKEQ. CDR3 length: 20 amino acids. The CDR3 sequence: CASSQDRVSGSVRGTGELFF. CDR3 in DNA: TGTGCCAGCAGCCAAGATCGGGTTAGCGGGAGCGTTAGAGGAACCGGGGAGCTGTTTTTT.

The gene calls are TRBV30 and TRBJ1-1, with 8 bases matching TRBD1. With V trimmed by 6 bases and J by 4 bases, 7 bases remained unmatched. Germline lookup yields CDR1 GTSNPN and CDR2 SVGIG (reference sequence). This CDR3 has 13 residues. The CDR3 coding sequence is TGTGCCTGCGCTTTGACAGGGGTCACTGAAGCTTTCTTT. Protein product: CACALTGVTEAFF.

The chain employs TRBV28 and TRBJ2-3; D is possibly TRBD2 (6 bases). The CDR3 consists of 12 residues. Deletions cut 7 bases from V and 8 bases from J, with 13 bases between. The germline V gene has CDR1 MDHEN and CDR2 SYDVKM. The CDR3 DNA reads as TGTGCCAGCACCATATACGGGGGTACGCAGTATTTT. Translation gives CASTIYGGTQYF.

The V gene is TRBV7-7, the J gene TRBJ1-5; no clear D. CDR3 length: 13 residues. Per the germline V gene, CDR1 is SSHAT and CDR2 is FNYEAQ (reference sequence). Between the trimmed V and J ends, which lost 2 bases and 7 bases, there was a span of 9 bases. DNA for the CDR3: TGTGCCAGCAGCTTACAAGTCATGCAGCCCCAGCATTTT. Protein product: CASSLQVMQPQHF. The entire variable domain, with the rest obtained from reference TRBV7-7 and TRBJ1-5, is as follows: GAGVSQSPRYKVTKRGQDVTLRCDPISSHATLYWYQQALGQGPEFLTYFNYEAQPDKSGLPSDRFSAERPEGSISTLTIQRTEQRDSAMYRCASSLQVMQPQHFGDGTRLSIL.

V usage is TRBV29-1 and J usage is TRBJ2-7, with 9 bases that match TRBD1. Germline CDR1 and CDR2: SQVTM and ANQGSEA. V shed 4 bases, J shed 3 bases, and the junction held 7 bases outside the gene matches. This CDR3 spans 14 amino acids. CDR3 protein: CSVVGGQGYYEQYF. As DNA, the CDR3 is TGCAGCGTTGTAGGGGGACAGGGCTACTACGAGCAGTACTTC.

The rearrangement links TRBV29-1 to TRBJ2-4; no clear D. Germline V gene sequence: CDR1 SQVTM, CDR2 ANQGSEA. CDR3 size: 15 residues. V was trimmed by 0 bases and J by 9 bases, leaving 18 bases between them. The CDR3 bases are TGCAGCGTTGAAGATCAGGTTGGATGGTTGAGCATTCAGTACTTC. Its protein product is CSVEDQVGWLSIQYF.

The chain uses TRBV27 and TRBJ1-1; D gene ambiguous. Germline V gene sequence: CDR1 MNHEY, CDR2 SMNVEV (reference sequence). Deletions cut 8 bases from V and 1 base from J, with 11 bases between. The CDR3 consists of 13 residues. DNA for the CDR3: TGTGCCAGCTCCATCCTGGCGAACACTGAAGCTTTCTTT. Translating it yields CASSILANTEAFF.

The chain recombines TRBV21-1 with TRBJ1-5. TRBV21-1 is a known pseudogene. The CDR3 totals 15 residues. DNA for the CDR3: TGTGCCAGCAGCAAAGCTCGGGCAGGGAGTCAGCCCCAGCATTTT. Protein product: CASSKARAGSQPQHF.

The chain combines TRBV27 with TRBJ2-3; 13 bases map to TRBD2. V trimming: 4 bases; J trimming: 5 bases; junction bases outside the gene matches: 12. This CDR3 comprises 18 residues. The V gene's germline CDR1 is MNHEY and CDR2 SMNVEV (reference sequence). CDR3 region: CASSSLTSGRAKGDTQYF. The CDR3 DNA follows: TGTGCCAGCAGTTCCCTCACTAGCGGGAGGGCAAAAGGAGATACGCAGTATTTT.

The chain employs TRBV5-4 and TRBJ1-5; 12 nucleotides match TRBD1. CDR3 size: 16 residues. Trimming at V came to 0 bases and at J to 7 bases, leaving 5 bases not matched to a gene. Germline CDR1 is SGHNT and CDR2 is YYREEE (reference sequence). The CDR3 reads CASSLEPGTGGQPQHF. The CDR3 coding sequence is TGTGCCAGCAGCTTGGAGCCCGGGACAGGGGGCCAGCCCCAGCATTTT.

The CDR3 reads CSVGGGTSGKRGETQYF. The CDR3 DNA sequence: TGCAGCGTTGGAGGGGGGACTAGCGGGAAAAGGGGTGAGACCCAGTACTTC. The chain carries TRBV29-1 and TRBJ2-5; 13 bases map to TRBD2. Unmatched junction bases numbered 13, after V lost 4 bases and J lost 5 bases. Germline CDR1 and CDR2: SQVTM and ANQGSEA. This CDR3 is built from 17 residues.